Below, one TCR beta chain is given with its context. Antigen specificity is unknown. Trimming stripped 0 bases from V and 8 bases from J, with 11 bases between. Germline CDR1 KGHSH, CDR2 LQKENI. There are 14 residues in the CDR3. Specified time point: persistent/refractory GD, antithyroid drugs over 5 years with positive TRAb. PBMC-derived RNA was used for the TCR library. The sample belongs to a study of regulatory T cells in long-lasting Graves disease. At the level of the study: With positive TSH receptor antibodies and over 5 years of antithyroid drugs, Graves' disease was considered persistent.

General study results and limits: Patients with persistent disease showed a bias toward TRBV28, TRBJ1-2 and TRBJ2-5.

With iRepertoire HTBI primers and Arm-PCR of CDR3 regions, TCR beta libraries were built. TCRdb re-analysed the multiplex PCR reads in MiXCR, keeping a single row per CDR3 protein. The sample shows 450,000 or so distinct CDR3 sequences, 20% to 25% of them seen only once. The source was peripheral blood mononuclear cells (PBMCs), collected when the disease was refractory, from a patient treated with antithyroid drugs. This chain links TRBV18 with TRBJ2-1; maybe TRBD2 (6 bases). The receptor comes from a female donor with Graves disease. CDR3 loop: CASSPPSGRDEQFF. The CDR3 coding sequence is TGTGCCAGCTCACCACCCAGCGGGCGGGATGAGCAGTTCTTC.